The 10 T cell receptor beta chains given below trace back to one sample, sequenced in a study of vaccination effects on CD4 cells after COVID-19. No antigen is known for these receptors. Subsequent to a culture period of under twelve days, CD4+ T cells were isolated. This person's SARS-CoV-2 infection, confirmed by PCR, occurred between March and December 2020. Participants got two doses of BNT162b2 or mRNA-1273 vaccine. The table came from immunoSEQ multiplex PCR; TCRdb's copy has only in-frame clones and leaves some out. The table has some 50,000 clones, around three quarters seen once. The specimen comprised CD4+ T cells from PBMCs cultured without peptide, sampled after COVID-19 vaccination. The receptors stem from a human donor who had a prior SARS-CoV-2 infection.

The DNA of the CDR3 is TGCGCCAGCAGCTTTGGGACAGGTCAAGAGACCCAGTACTTC. Encoded protein: CASSFGTGQETQYF. The chain links TRBV5-1 to TRBJ2-5, with 8 bases identical to TRBD1. This CDR3 contains 14 residues. V lost 2 bases to trimming and J lost 2 bases; unmatched junction nucleotides: 2. Germline V lookup: CDR1 SGHRS, CDR2 YFSETQ.

This chain links TRBV5-4 with TRBJ2-3; D possibly matches TRBD1 or TRBD2 (6 bases each). Germline V CDR1 and CDR2: SGHNT, YYREEE (reference sequence). The CDR3 has 18 amino acids. Deletions cut 4 bases from V and 3 bases from J, with 24 bases between. The CDR3 protein is CASSHGWGRGAQTDTQYF. DNA for the CDR3: TGTGCCAGCAGCCACGGGTGGGGAAGGGGGGCGCAAACAGATACGCAGTATTTT.

The V gene is TRBV4-3, the J gene TRBJ2-3, with D uncertain. This CDR3 contains 13 residues. Trimming shortened V by 0 bases and J by 7 bases, and 8 bases separated the two germline ends. Germline CDR1 is LGHNA and CDR2 is YSLEER. The CDR3 loop is CASSQEVENTQYF. The CDR3 coding sequence is TGCGCCAGCAGCCAAGAGGTCGAGAATACGCAGTATTTT.

The chain combines TRBV7-2 with TRBJ2-7; D call uncertain. The CDR3 spans 12 residues. V was shortened by 5 bases and J by 4 bases, with 9 bases between the two germline ends. Per germline, CDR1 SGHTA and CDR2 FQGNSA. CDR3 sequence: CASSDPTYEQYF. Here the CDR3 DNA reads TGTGCCAGCAGCGACCCTACATACGAGCAGTACTTC.

The chain links TRBV5-4 to TRBJ1-4, with D perhaps matching TRBD1 (6 bases). V gave up 4 bases and J gave up 5 bases, with 15 bases separating them. Germline-derived CDR1 and CDR2 are SGHNT and YYREEE (reference sequence). The CDR3 totals 15 residues. In nucleotides, the CDR3 is TGTGCCAGCAGCGATAGCAGGGGTCTCAATGAAAAACTGTTTTTT. Translating gives CASSDSRGLNEKLFF.

This chain connects TRBV18 to TRBJ2-5; tentative D call: TRBD1 (5 bases). CDR1 and CDR2 (germline): KGHSH, LQKENI. Trimming removed 3 bases from V and 9 bases from J, with 17 bases in between. CDR3 length equals 14 residues. The CDR3 coding sequence is TGTGCCAGCTCACCTTCCGTGGGGCAGGATGCCCAGTACTTC. It encodes CASSPSVGQDAQYF.

The rearrangement links TRBV11-2 to TRBJ2-2; 9 bases match TRBD2. Germline V gene sequence: CDR1 SGHAT, CDR2 FQNNGV. The CDR3 totals 15 residues. Trimming took 6 bases from V and 6 from J; bases not matched to a gene: 8. The CDR3 DNA reads as TGTGCCAGCAGTTCACTAGCGGGTTATTCCGGGGAGCTGTTTTTT. Protein: CASSSLAGYSGELFF.

Only a few counts were recorded for this clone. At one of its ends the junction is not consistent with the germline gene, which may arise from a read error. V gene TRBV4-2 combines with J gene TRBJ2-7, with 9 positions matching TRBD2. The germline V gene encodes CDR1 LGHNA and CDR2 YNFKEQ. The CDR3 runs to 15 residues. CDR3 in DNA: TGTGCCAGCAGTATCCTCCTTGCGGGAGGGCCCCCTAAGAACTTC. This gives the protein CASSILLAGGPPKNF.

This sequence joins TRBV28 and TRBJ1-1; tentatively, D is TRBD1 (5 bases). The CDR3 extends over 13 amino acids. The germline V gene encodes CDR1 MDHEN and CDR2 SYDVKM. Trimming took 4 bases from V and 5 from J, leaving 11 bases between them. CDR3 residues: CASSSGVWTEAFF. The CDR3 DNA reads as TGTGCCAGCAGTTCGGGGGTTTGGACTGAAGCTTTCTTT.

In its sample, this clone was seen a few times. The chain links TRBV11-2 to TRBJ1-1; D may be TRBD1 (5 bases). Deletions cut 3 bases from V and 4 bases from J, with 9 bases between. The CDR3 is made up of 13 amino acids. CDR1 is SGHAT and CDR2 is FQNNGV in the germline V gene. The CDR3 nucleotides are TGTGCCAGCAGCTTTACGGGGGGCACTGAAGCTTTCTTT. Translating gives CASSFTGGTEAFF.